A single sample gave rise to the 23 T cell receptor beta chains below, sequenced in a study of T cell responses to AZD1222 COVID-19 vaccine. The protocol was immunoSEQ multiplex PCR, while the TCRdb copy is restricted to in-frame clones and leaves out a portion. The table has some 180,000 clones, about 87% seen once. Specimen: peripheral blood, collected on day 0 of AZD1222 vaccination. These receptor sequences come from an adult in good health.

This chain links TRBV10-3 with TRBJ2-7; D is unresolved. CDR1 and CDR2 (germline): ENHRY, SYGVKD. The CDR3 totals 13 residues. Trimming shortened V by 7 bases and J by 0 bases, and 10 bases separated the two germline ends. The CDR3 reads CAIKVRNSYEQYF. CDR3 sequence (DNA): TGTGCCATCAAAGTTCGGAACTCCTACGAGCAGTACTTC.

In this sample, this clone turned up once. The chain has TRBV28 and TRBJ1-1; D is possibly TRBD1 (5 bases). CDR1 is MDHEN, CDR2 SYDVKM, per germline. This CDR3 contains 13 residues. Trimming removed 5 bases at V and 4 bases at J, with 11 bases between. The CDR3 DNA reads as TGTGCCAGCAGTCCCCAGGGTTTCACTGAAGCTTTCTTT. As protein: CASSPQGFTEAFF.

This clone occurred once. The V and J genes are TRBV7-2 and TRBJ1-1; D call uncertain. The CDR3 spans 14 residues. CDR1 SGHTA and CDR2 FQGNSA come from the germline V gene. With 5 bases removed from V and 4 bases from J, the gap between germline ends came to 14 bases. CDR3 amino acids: CASSPFARATEAFF. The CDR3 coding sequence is TGTGCCAGCAGCCCCTTTGCGAGGGCCACTGAAGCTTTCTTT.

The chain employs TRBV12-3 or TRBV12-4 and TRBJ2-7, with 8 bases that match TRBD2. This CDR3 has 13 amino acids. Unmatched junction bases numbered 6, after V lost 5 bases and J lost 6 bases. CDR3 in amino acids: CASSHGGGREQYF. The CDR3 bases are TGTGCCAGCAGTCACGGGGGGGGTCGCGAGCAGTACTTC.

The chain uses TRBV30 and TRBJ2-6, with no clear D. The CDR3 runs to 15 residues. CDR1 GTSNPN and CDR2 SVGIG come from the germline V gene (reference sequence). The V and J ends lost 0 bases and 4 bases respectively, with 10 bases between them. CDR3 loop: CAWSVGSAGANVLTF. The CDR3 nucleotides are TGTGCCTGGAGTGTCGGGTCTGCGGGGGCCAACGTCCTGACTTTC.

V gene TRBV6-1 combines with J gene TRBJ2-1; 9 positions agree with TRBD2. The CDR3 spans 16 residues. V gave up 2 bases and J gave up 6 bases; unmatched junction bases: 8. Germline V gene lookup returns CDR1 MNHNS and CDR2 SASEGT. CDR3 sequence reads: CASSERRSGRSNEQFF. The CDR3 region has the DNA TGTGCCAGCAGTGAACGCCGCAGCGGGAGGTCCAATGAGCAGTTCTTC.

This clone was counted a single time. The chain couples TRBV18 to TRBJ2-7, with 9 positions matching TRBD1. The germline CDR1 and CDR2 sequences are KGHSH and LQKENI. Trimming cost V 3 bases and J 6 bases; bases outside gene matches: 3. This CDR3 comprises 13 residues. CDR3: CASSPGTGSEQYF. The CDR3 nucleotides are TGTGCCAGCTCACCCGGGACAGGGAGCGAGCAGTACTTC.

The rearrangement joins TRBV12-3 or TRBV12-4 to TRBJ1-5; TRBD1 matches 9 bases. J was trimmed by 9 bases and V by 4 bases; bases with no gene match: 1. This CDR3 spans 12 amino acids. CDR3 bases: TGTGCCAGCAGTTCGGACAGGGGGCCCCAGCATTTT. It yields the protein CASSSDRGPQHF.

The CDR3 DNA reads TGTGCCAGCAGTTACGCCGGGGGGTATTGGGCAGATACGCAGTATTTT. Translating gives CASSYAGGYWADTQYF. The rearrangement uses TRBV6-5 and TRBJ2-3, with 7 positions matching TRBD2. The CDR3 runs to 16 residues. CDR1 is MNHEY, CDR2 SVGAGI, per germline. The ends lost 2 bases at V and 4 bases at J; junction bases unmatched: 9.

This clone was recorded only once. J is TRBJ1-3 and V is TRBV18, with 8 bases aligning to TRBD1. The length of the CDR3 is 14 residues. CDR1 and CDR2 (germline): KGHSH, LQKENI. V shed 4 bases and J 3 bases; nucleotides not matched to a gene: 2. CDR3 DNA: TGTGCCAGCTCACGGACAGGGTTTGGAAACACCATATATTTT. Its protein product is CASSRTGFGNTIYF.

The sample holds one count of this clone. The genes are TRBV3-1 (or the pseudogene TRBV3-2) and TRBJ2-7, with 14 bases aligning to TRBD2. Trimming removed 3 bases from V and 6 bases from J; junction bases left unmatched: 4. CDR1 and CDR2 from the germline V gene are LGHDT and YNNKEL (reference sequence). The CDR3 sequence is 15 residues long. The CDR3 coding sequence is TGTGCCAGCAGCCAGACTAGCGGGGGGGCCGGCGAGCAGTACTTC. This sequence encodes CASSQTSGGAGEQYF.

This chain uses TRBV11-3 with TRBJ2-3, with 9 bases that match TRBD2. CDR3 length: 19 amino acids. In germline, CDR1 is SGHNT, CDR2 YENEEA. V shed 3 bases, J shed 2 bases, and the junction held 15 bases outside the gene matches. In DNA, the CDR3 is TGTGCCAGCAGCTTCCTGCGACTAGCGGAGGGGGGCCCCACAGATACGCAGTATTTT. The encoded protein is CASSFLRLAEGGPTDTQYF.

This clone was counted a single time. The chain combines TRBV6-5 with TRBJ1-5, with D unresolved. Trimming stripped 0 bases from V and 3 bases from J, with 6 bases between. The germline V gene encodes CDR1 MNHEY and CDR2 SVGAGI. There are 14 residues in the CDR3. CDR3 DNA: TGTGCCAGCAGTTACTCAGGGAACAATCAGCCCCAGCATTTT. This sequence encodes CASSYSGNNQPQHF.

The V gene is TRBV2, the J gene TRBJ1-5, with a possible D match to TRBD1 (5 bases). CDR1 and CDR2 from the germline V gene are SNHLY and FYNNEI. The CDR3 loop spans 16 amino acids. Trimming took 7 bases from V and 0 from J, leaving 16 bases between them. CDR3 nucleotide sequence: TGTGCCAGCACCGGCGGCGGGGGGTATAGCAATCAGCCCCAGCATTTT. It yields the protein CASTGGGGYSNQPQHF. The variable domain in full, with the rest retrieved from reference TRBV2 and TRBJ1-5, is EPEVTQTPSHQVTQMGQEVILRCVPISNHLYFYWYRQILGQKVEFLVSFYNNEISEKSEIFDDQFSVERPDGSNFTLKIRSTKLEDSAMYFCASTGGGGYSNQPQHFGDGTRLSIL.

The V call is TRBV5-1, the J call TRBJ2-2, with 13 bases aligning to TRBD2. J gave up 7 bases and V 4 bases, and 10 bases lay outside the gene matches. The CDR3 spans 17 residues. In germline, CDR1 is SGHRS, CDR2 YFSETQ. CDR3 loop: CASSKGTSGMVGGELFF. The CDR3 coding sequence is TGCGCCAGCAGCAAGGGGACTAGCGGGATGGTTGGCGGGGAGCTGTTTTTT.

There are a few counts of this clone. CDR3 DNA sequence: TGTGCCAGTAGCCAGGGGAACTATAATTCACCCCTCCACTTT. This translates into CASSQGNYNSPLHF. This chain joins TRBV19 and TRBJ1-6; possible D gene TRBD1, 6 bases. CDR3 size: 14 residues. V was shortened by 6 bases and J by 3 bases, with 9 bases between the two germline ends. The V gene's germline CDR1 is LNHDA and CDR2 SQIVND (reference sequence).

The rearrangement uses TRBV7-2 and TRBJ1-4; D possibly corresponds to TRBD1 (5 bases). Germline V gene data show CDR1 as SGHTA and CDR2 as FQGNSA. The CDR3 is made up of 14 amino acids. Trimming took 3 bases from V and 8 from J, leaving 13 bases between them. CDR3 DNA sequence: TGTGCCAGCAGCTTTGGTCAGGGTCCCGAAAAACTGTTTTTT. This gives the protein CASSFGQGPEKLFF.

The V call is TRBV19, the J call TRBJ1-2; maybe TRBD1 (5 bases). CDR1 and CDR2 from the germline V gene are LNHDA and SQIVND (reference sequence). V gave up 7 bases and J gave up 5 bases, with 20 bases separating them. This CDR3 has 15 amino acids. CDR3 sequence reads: CASKGPRAVVYGYTF. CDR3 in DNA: TGTGCCAGTAAGGGGCCACGGGCAGTAGTATATGGCTACACCTTC.

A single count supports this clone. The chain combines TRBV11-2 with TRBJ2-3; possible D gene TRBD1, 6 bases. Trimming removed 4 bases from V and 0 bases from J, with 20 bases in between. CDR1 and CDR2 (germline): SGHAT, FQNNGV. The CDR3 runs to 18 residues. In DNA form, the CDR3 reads TGTGCCAGCAGCTCAAGACCGGGACAAGGATATAGCACAGATACGCAGTATTTT. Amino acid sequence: CASSSRPGQGYSTDTQYF.

CDR3 coding DNA: TGTGCCAGCAGAACTAGGAAATTAGGTGGCACAGATACGCAGTATTTT. Protein product: CASRTRKLGGTDTQYF. V is TRBV11-1 and J is TRBJ2-3, with TRBD2 as a possible D gene (5 bases). The CDR3 is made up of 16 amino acids. V shed 6 bases and J shed 1 base, with 17 bases lying between them. Germline values: CDR1 SGHAT, CDR2 FQDESV (reference sequence).

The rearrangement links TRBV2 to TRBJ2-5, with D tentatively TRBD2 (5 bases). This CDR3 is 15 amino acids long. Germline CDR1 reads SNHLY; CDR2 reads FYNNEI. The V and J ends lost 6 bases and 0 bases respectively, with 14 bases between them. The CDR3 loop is CASRPARGNQETQYF. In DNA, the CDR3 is TGTGCCAGCAGGCCCGCCCGAGGGAACCAAGAGACCCAGTACTTC.

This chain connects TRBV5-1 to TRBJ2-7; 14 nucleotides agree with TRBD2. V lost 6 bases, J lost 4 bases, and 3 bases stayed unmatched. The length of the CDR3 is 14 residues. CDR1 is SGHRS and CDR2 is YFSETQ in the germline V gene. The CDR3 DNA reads TGCGCCAGCACCGGGACTAGCGGGAGATACGAGCAGTACTTC. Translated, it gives CASTGTSGRYEQYF.

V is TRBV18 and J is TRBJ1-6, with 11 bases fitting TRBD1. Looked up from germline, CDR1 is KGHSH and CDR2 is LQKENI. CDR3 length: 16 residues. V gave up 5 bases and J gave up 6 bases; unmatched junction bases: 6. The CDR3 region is CASSTSGTGGNSPLHF. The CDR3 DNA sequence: TGTGCCAGCTCAACCAGCGGGACAGGGGGTAATTCACCCCTCCACTTT.